The 28 T cell receptor beta chains below were found in one sample sequenced in a study of identical twins. TCRdb called the 5' RACE reads again in MiXCR, with one record for every CDR3 protein. Of approximately 530,000 distinct CDR3 sequences listed, approximately 20% are singletons. These records were also assigned to another study, of yellow fever vaccine responses in identical twins.

Sequencing used CD4+ T cells sorted from blood. The origin of the receptors is a woman in her late teens or twenties in good health.

The rearrangement joins TRBV7-2 to TRBJ1-1, with 8 bases fitting TRBD1. Per germline, CDR1 SGHTA and CDR2 FQGNSA. The CDR3 has 14 residues. The V and J ends lost 5 bases and 9 bases, in that order; junction bases with no gene match: 11. CDR3: CASSPPAGGGKAFF. The CDR3 DNA sequence: TGTGCCAGCAGCCCCCCTGCAGGGGGCGGGAAAGCTTTCTTT.

This sequence joins TRBV7-3 and TRBJ2-1; D is possibly TRBD2 (6 bases). Trimming removed 5 bases at V and 7 bases at J, with 18 bases between. Germline-derived CDR1 and CDR2 are SGHTA and FQGTGA. The CDR3 contains 15 residues. The CDR3 region has the DNA TGTGCCAGCAGCCCAAAAATAGGCGGGGCGAATGAGCAGTTCTTC. Amino acids: CASSPKIGGANEQFF.

The V gene is TRBV6-5, the J gene TRBJ2-2, with 9 bases lining up with TRBD2. The CDR3 runs 16 residues. The V and J ends lost 2 bases and 3 bases, in that order; junction bases with no gene match: 4. CDR1 and CDR2 from the germline V gene are MNHEY and SVGAGI. The CDR3 region is CASSYRLAGYTGELFF. CDR3 coding DNA: TGTGCCAGCAGTTACCGCCTAGCGGGGTACACCGGGGAGCTGTTTTTT.

The rearrangement uses TRBV20-1 and TRBJ2-4; the match to TRBD1 covers 11 bases. After removal of 1 base from V and 1 base from J, the junction contained 9 bases not matched to a gene. Per the germline V gene, CDR1 is DFQATT and CDR2 is SNEGSKA (reference sequence). The CDR3 covers 18 residues. CDR3 in amino acids: CSARARTGGLTAKNIQYF. Written as DNA, the CDR3 is TGCAGTGCTAGAGCAAGGACAGGGGGCCTTACTGCCAAAAACATTCAGTACTTC.

The rearrangement links TRBV5-6 to TRBJ2-7; 13 bases align to TRBD2. Germline assignment: CDR1 SGHDT and CDR2 YYEEEE. V shed 3 bases, J shed 7 bases, and the junction held 10 bases outside the gene matches. The CDR3 loop spans 16 amino acids. CDR3: CASSSWGLAGTREQYV. CDR3 bases: TGTGCCAGCAGCTCCTGGGGACTAGCGGGGACGAGGGAGCAGTACGTC.

This rearrangement joins TRBV28 to TRBJ2-1; possibly TRBD1 or TRBD2 for D (6 bases each). The V gene's germline CDR1 is MDHEN and CDR2 SYDVKM. V lost 3 bases, J lost 7 bases, and 16 bases lay in between. The CDR3 is 15 amino acids. DNA of the CDR3: TGTGCCAGCAGTTTGGCGCATGGGGGGCTGAATGAGCAGTTCTTC. It yields the protein CASSLAHGGLNEQFF.

This clonotype was picked up one time. The chain recombines TRBV4-1 with TRBJ1-5; 8 bases fit TRBD1. The CDR3 has 18 amino acids. Germline V CDR1 and CDR2: MGHRA, YSYEKL. V gave up 2 bases and J gave up 0 bases; unmatched junction bases: 9. In DNA form, the CDR3 reads TGCGCCAGCAGCCAATTTTTTACAGGGGGTTATAGCAATCAGCCCCAGCATTTT. This encodes CASSQFFTGGYSNQPQHF.

The genes are TRBV24-1 and TRBJ2-3, with D perhaps TRBD1 or TRBD2 (5 bases each). This CDR3 spans 15 amino acids. Germline-derived CDR1 and CDR2 are KGHDR and SFDVKD. V lost 3 bases to trimming and J lost 4 bases, with 13 bases between them. The CDR3 DNA reads TGTGCCACCAGTGATCCGGGGCCCGTCCCAGATACGCAGTATTTT. Residues: CATSDPGPVPDTQYF.

This rearrangement joins TRBV2 to TRBJ1-5; D call uncertain. The germline V gene encodes CDR1 SNHLY and CDR2 FYNNEI. CDR3 length: 17 residues. The V end lost 5 bases, the J end lost 2 bases, and 19 bases lay between the germline ends. CDR3 sequence reads: CASSFRLRTKGNQPQHF. CDR3 sequence (DNA): TGTGCCAGCAGTTTCCGTCTTAGGACCAAGGGCAATCAGCCCCAGCATTTT.

This clonotype has only a few counts. The chain carries TRBV6-5 and TRBJ1-1; D uncertain. Germline V gene sequence: CDR1 MNHEY, CDR2 SVGAGI. This CDR3 has 14 amino acids. The ends were cut back, 0 bases at V and 0 bases at J, with 5 bases in the middle. The CDR3 here is CASSYSEMNTEAFF. CDR3 sequence (DNA): TGTGCCAGCAGTTACTCCGAGATGAACACTGAAGCTTTCTTT.

This sequence joins TRBV10-3 and TRBJ1-1, with 9 nucleotides matching TRBD1. The CDR3 is 14 residues long. Trimming took 6 bases from V and 4 from J; bases not matched to a gene: 6. The germline gives CDR1 ENHRY, CDR2 SYGVKD. CDR3 sequence (DNA): TGTGCCATCAGGAACGGGACAGGGCTCACTGAAGCTTTCTTT. It is translated as CAIRNGTGLTEAFF.

The J gene is TRBJ2-5, the V gene TRBV20-1, with D tentatively TRBD2 (6 bases). V lost 5 bases and J 11 bases, leaving 12 bases between the germline ends. CDR1 and CDR2 (germline): DFQATT, SNEGSKA (reference sequence). This CDR3 is 10 amino acids long. DNA of the CDR3: TGCAGTGCTGGGGACTGGTCGCAGTACTTC. Its protein is CSAGDWSQYF.

The rearrangement links TRBV7-9 to TRBJ2-7, with a tentative D call TRBD1 (6 bases). V was clipped by 4 bases and J by 4 bases, with 14 bases between them. The germline CDR1 and CDR2 sequences are SEHNR and FQNEAQ (reference sequence). This CDR3 spans 14 amino acids. The CDR3 nucleotides are TGTGCCAGCAGCTCCGACAGGTCGGCTTACGAGCAGTACGTC. Amino acids: CASSSDRSAYEQYV.

This clonotype was picked up a small number of times. CDR3 amino acids: CASSPRTATGELFF. CDR3 bases: TGCGCCAGCAGTCCCAGGACAGCCACCGGGGAGCTGTTTTTT. The V gene is TRBV5-1, the J gene TRBJ2-2; D is perhaps TRBD1 (6 bases). The CDR3 extends over 14 amino acids. Per germline, CDR1 SGHRS and CDR2 YFSETQ. V was trimmed by 5 bases and J by 4 bases, leaving 12 bases between them.

This clonotype turned up a few times. This sequence joins TRBV24-1 and TRBJ2-3, with TRBD2 matching 8 bases. Germline lookup yields CDR1 KGHDR and CDR2 SFDVKD. V was clipped by 5 bases and J by 3 bases; unmatched bases: 6. There are 15 residues in the CDR3. The CDR3 loop reads CATSGGLARTDTQYF. In DNA, the CDR3 is TGTGCCACCAGTGGTGGACTAGCCCGGACAGATACGCAGTATTTT.

V is TRBV7-8 and J is TRBJ2-7; a possible D gene is TRBD1 (5 bases). There are 14 residues in the CDR3. Germline CDR1 reads SGHVS; CDR2 reads FQNEAQ. Trimming removed 0 bases from V and 3 bases from J, with 9 bases in between. CDR3 residues: CASSLALGLYEQYF. DNA for the CDR3: TGTGCCAGCAGCTTAGCCTTGGGGCTCTACGAGCAGTACTTC.

The sample holds a few counts of this clonotype. The CDR3 sequence: CASSPGQGNEYEQYF. CDR3 bases: TGCGCCAGCAGCCCGGGACAGGGAAATGAATACGAGCAGTACTTC. The chain links TRBV4-1 to TRBJ2-7; 9 bases line up with TRBD1. This CDR3 region has 15 residues. CDR1 MGHRA and CDR2 YSYEKL come from the germline V gene. Trimming removed 4 bases from V and 4 bases from J; junction bases left unmatched: 8.

The chain couples TRBV5-1 to TRBJ1-1, with D maybe TRBD1 (5 bases). Trimming removed 8 bases from V and 1 base from J, with 15 bases in between. This CDR3 has 14 amino acids. CDR1 is SGHRS, CDR2 YFSETQ, per germline. CDR3 bases: TGCGCCAGTACACTTGGGACGGCGAACACTGAAGCTTTCTTT. Translated: CASTLGTANTEAFF.

The chain links TRBV10-3 to TRBJ1-3, with TRBD1 as a possible D gene (6 bases). V was pared by 5 bases and J by 2 bases, with 19 bases between. Germline CDR1 reads ENHRY; CDR2 reads SYGVKD. The CDR3 contains 17 residues. The CDR3 sequence: CAISNPGEVNAGNTIYF. The CDR3 DNA reads TGTGCCATCAGTAACCCAGGGGAAGTAAACGCTGGAAACACCATATATTTT.

The chain employs TRBV5-1 and TRBJ2-1; possibly TRBD1 for D (6 bases). V was shortened by 1 base and J by 3 bases, with 11 bases between the two germline ends. Germline V gene sequence: CDR1 SGHRS, CDR2 YFSETQ. The length of the CDR3 is 15 residues. DNA for the CDR3: TGCGCCAGCAGCTTGTCAGGGGCTTACTACAATGAGCAGTTCTTC. Its protein product is CASSLSGAYYNEQFF.

This clonotype was detected only a few times. This chain uses TRBV12-3 or TRBV12-4 with TRBJ2-3, with D unresolved. This CDR3 comprises 13 residues. The V and J ends lost 5 bases and 9 bases respectively, with 15 bases between them. The CDR3 loop reads CASSVDGYTTQYF. The CDR3 DNA sequence: TGTGCCAGCAGTGTGGACGGATACACGACGCAGTATTTT.

CDR3: CASSVGDSGSLGGKNIQYF. The CDR3 nucleotides read TGTGCCAGCAGCGTAGGGGATAGCGGGAGTTTAGGGGGAAAAAACATTCAGTACTTC. V and J are TRBV9 and TRBJ2-4; 9 nucleotides line up with TRBD2. Germline-derived CDR1 and CDR2 are SGDLS and YYNGEE. There are 19 residues in the CDR3. V lost 0 bases to trimming and J lost 4 bases; unmatched junction nucleotides: 14.

This chain joins TRBV29-1 and TRBJ1-1, with D unresolved. Germline-derived CDR1 and CDR2 are SQVTM and ANQGSEA. Trimming removed 3 bases from V and 1 base from J, with 9 bases in between. The CDR3 contains 13 residues. This CDR3 reads CSVESLKNTEAFF. CDR3 in DNA: TGCAGCGTTGAGTCTCTGAAGAACACTGAAGCTTTCTTT.

This clonotype was recorded at least ten times. V and J are TRBV5-1 and TRBJ2-7, with D possibly matching TRBD1 (5 bases). CDR1 is SGHRS and CDR2 is YFSETQ in the germline V gene. This CDR3 contains 16 residues. Trimming shortened V by 3 bases and J by 3 bases, and 19 bases separated the two germline ends. CDR3 DNA: TGCGCCAGCAGCTCCAAGGAAAGGACATATTACTACGAGCAGTACTTC. Translation gives CASSSKERTYYYEQYF.

The rearrangement joins TRBV29-1 to TRBJ2-3; 11 bases are shared with TRBD2. Germline CDR1 SQVTM, CDR2 ANQGSEA. The junction had 7 bases not matched to a gene; V was cut back by 2 bases and J by 6 bases. The CDR3 extends over 15 amino acids. The CDR3 sequence: CSVEKLAGGVDTQYF. CDR3 bases: TGCAGCGTTGAAAAGCTAGCGGGGGGCGTCGATACGCAGTATTTT.

The rearrangement joins TRBV11-2 to TRBJ1-2, with D perhaps matching TRBD1 (6 bases). The V gene lost 4 bases and the J gene lost 8 bases, with 20 bases spanning the gap. The CDR3 is 15 residues long. Germline lookup yields CDR1 SGHAT and CDR2 FQNNGV. CDR3 protein: CASSYLRGSHEGYTF. The CDR3 DNA follows: TGTGCCAGCAGCTACCTCAGGGGTTCCCACGAGGGCTACACCTTC.

The rearrangement uses TRBV2 and TRBJ2-5; 11 bases map to TRBD1. The V gene's germline CDR1 is SNHLY and CDR2 FYNNEI. V lost 6 bases, J lost 5 bases, and 5 bases stayed unmatched. The CDR3 totals 14 residues. In DNA, the CDR3 is TGTGCCAGCAGGTGGACAGGGGGCGCCGAGACCCAGTACTTC. This gives the protein CASRWTGGAETQYF.

The V and J genes are TRBV5-1 and TRBJ2-2; TRBD2 agrees at 8 bases. CDR1 and CDR2 (germline): SGHRS, YFSETQ. The V segment lost 3 bases and the J segment 2 bases; nucleotides outside the gene matches: 9. This CDR3 has 17 residues. The CDR3 protein is CASSSTISGSNTGELFF. DNA for the CDR3: TGCGCCAGCAGCTCGACGATAAGCGGGAGCAACACCGGGGAGCTGTTTTTT. Drawing the rest from reference TRBV5-1 and TRBJ2-2, the complete variable domain is KAGVTQTPRYLIKTRGQQVTLSCSPISGHRSVSWYQQTPGQGLQFLFEYFSETQRNKGNFPGRFSGRQFSNSRSEMNVSTLELGDSALYLCASSSTISGSNTGELFFGEGSRLTVL.